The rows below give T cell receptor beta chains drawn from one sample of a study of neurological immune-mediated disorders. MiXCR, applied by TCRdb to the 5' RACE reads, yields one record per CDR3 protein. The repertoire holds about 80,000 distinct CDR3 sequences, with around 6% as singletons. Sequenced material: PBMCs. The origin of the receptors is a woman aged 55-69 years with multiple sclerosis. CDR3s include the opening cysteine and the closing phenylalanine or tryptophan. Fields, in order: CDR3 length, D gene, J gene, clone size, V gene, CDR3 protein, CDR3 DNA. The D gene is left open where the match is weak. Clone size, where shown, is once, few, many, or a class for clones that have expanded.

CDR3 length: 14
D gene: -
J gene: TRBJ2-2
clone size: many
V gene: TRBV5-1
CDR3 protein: CASYPTGNTGELFF
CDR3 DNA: TGCGCCAGTTATCCGACGGGGAACACCGGGGAGCTGTTTTTT

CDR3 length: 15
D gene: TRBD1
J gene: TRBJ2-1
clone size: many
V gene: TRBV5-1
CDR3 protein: CASSPTGNKSNEQFF
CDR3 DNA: TGCGCCAGCAGCCCGACAGGGAATAAGAGCAATGAGCAGTTCTTC

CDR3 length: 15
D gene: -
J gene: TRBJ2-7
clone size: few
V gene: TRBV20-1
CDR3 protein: CSARDPGIGVHEQYF
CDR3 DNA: TGCAGTGCTAGAGACCCCGGTATAGGGGTCCACGAGCAGTACTTC

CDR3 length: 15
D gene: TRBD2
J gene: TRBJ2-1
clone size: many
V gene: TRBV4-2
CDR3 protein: CASSQDGTSGYGLFF
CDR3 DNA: TGTGCCAGCAGCCAAGATGGGACTAGCGGGTATGGTTTGTTCTTC

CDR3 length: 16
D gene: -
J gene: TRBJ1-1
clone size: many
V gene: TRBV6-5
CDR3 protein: CASSYDPRGGYTEAFF
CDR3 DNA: TGTGCCAGCAGTTACGATCCCAGGGGCGGGTACACTGAAGCTTTCTTT

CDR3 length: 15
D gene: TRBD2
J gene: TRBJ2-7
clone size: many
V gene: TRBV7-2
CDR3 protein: CASSPRTSGAYEQYF
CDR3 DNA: TGTGCCAGCAGCCCCCGGACTAGCGGGGCCTACGAGCAGTACTTC

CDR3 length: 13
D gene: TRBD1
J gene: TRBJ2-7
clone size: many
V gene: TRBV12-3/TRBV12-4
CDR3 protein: CASSRGRVYEQYF
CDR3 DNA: TGTGCCAGCAGCAGGGGGCGGGTTTACGAGCAGTACTTC

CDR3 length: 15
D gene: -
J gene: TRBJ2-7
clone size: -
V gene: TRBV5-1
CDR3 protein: CASSQDGTVDYEQYF
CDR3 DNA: TGCGCCAGCAGCCAAGACGGGACTGTTGATTACGAGCAGTACTTC

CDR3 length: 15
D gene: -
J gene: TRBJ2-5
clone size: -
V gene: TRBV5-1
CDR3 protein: CASSLGTFSQETQYF
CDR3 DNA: TGCGCCAGCAGCTTGGGGACATTTTCACAAGAGACCCAGTACTTC

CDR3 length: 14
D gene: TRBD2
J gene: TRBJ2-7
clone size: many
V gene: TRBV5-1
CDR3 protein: CASSSAGGSYEQYF
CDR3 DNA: TGCGCCAGCAGCTCAGCGGGGGGCTCTTACGAGCAGTACTTC

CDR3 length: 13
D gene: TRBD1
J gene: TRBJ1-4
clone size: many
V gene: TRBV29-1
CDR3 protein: CSVSGTVNEKLFF
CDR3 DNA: TGCAGCGTCTCCGGGACAGTTAATGAAAAACTGTTTTTT

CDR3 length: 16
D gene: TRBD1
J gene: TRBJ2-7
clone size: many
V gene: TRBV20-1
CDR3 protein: CSASNFRDRSSYEQYF
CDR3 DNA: TGCAGTGCTTCTAATTTCCGGGACAGGTCCTCCTACGAGCAGTACTTC

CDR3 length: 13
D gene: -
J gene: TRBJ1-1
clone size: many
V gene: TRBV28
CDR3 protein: CASRVQVGTEAFF
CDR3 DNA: TGTGCCAGCAGGGTACAGGTGGGCACTGAAGCTTTCTTT

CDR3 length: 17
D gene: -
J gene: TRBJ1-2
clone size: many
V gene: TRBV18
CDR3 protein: CASSPSLGQDTNYGYTF
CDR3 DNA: TGTGCCAGCTCACCATCCCTAGGACAAGATACTAACTATGGCTACACCTTC

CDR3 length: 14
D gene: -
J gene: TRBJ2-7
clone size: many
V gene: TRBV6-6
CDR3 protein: CASSYSEGSYEQYF
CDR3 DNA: TGTGCCAGCAGTTACTCGGAAGGCTCCTACGAGCAGTACTTC

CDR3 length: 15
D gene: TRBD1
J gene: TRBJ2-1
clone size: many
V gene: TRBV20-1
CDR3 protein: CSATADRGLSNEQFF
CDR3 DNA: TGCAGTGCTACAGCAGACAGGGGGCTTAGCAATGAGCAGTTCTTC

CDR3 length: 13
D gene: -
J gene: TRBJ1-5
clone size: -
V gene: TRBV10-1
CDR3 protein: CASSGQSNQPQHF
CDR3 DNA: TGCGCCAGCAGTGGACAGTCCAATCAGCCCCAGCATTTT

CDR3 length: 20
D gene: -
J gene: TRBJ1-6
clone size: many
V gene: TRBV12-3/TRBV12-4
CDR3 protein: CASSLARDSPLSSYNSPLHF
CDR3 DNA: TGTGCCAGCAGTTTAGCCCGGGACTCCCCATTAAGCTCCTATAATTCACCCCTCCACTTT

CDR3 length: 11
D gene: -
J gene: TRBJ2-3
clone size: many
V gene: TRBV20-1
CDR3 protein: CSAWDNPTQYF
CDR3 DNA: TGCAGTGCTTGGGACAATCCTACGCAGTATTTT

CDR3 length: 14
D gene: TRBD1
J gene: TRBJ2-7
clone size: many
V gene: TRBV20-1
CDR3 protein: CSARPTGTAYEQYF
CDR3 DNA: TGCAGTGCTAGACCCACCGGGACAGCCTACGAGCAGTACTTC

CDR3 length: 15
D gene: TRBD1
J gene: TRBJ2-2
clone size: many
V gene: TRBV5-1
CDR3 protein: CASSLALGTVGELFF
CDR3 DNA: TGCGCCAGCAGCTTGGCCCTGGGGACAGTCGGGGAGCTGTTTTTT

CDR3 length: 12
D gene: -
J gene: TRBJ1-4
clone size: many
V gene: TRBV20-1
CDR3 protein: CARGRANEKLFF
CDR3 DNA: TGCGCCCGAGGAAGGGCTAATGAAAAACTGTTTTTT

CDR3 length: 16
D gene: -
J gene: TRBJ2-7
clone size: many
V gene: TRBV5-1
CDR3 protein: CASRGPSSGNAYEQYF
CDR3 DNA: TGCGCCAGCAGGGGCCCTAGTTCGGGCAACGCCTACGAGCAGTACTTC

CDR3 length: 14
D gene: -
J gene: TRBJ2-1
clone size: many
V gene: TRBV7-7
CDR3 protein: CASSHRVSYNEQFF
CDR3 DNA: TGTGCTAGCAGCCACAGGGTGTCCTACAATGAGCAGTTCTTC

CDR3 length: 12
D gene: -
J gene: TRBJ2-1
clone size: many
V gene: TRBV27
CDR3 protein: CASSLSGNEQFF
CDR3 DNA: TGTGCCAGCAGTTTATCAGGGAATGAGCAGTTCTTC

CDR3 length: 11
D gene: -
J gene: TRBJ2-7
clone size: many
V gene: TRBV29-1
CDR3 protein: CSVEVDYEQYF
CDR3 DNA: TGCAGCGTTGAAGTTGACTACGAGCAGTACTTC

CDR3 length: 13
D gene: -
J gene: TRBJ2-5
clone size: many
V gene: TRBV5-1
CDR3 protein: CASSLKGSETQYF
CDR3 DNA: TGCGCCAGCAGCTTGAAAGGGTCAGAGACCCAGTACTTC

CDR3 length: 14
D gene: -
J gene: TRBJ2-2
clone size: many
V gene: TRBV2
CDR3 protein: CASSERAGTGELFF
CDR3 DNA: TGTGCCAGCAGTGAACGGGCCGGCACCGGGGAGCTGTTTTTT

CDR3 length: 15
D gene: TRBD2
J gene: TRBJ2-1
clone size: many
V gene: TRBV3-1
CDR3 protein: CASSQAAGTYNEQFF
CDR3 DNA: TGTGCCAGCAGCCAAGCAGCGGGGACCTACAATGAGCAGTTCTTC

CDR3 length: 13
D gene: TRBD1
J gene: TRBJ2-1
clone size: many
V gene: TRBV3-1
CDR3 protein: CASTQPPDRVVLF
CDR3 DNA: TGTGCCAGCACCCAACCCCCGGACAGGGTTGTCCTCTTC

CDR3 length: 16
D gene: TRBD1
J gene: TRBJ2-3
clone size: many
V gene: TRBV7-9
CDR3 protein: CASSHTFGTETDTQYF
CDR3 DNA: TGTGCCAGCAGCCACACTTTCGGGACAGAAACAGATACGCAGTATTTT

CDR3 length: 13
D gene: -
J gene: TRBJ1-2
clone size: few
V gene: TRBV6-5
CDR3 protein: CASSWSANYGYTF
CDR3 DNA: TGTGCCAGCAGTTGGTCAGCTAACTATGGCTACACCTTC

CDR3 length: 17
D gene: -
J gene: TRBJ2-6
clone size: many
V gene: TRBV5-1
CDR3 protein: CASSRDTGFSGANVLTF
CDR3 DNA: TGCGCCAGCAGCAGGGACACAGGATTCTCTGGGGCCAACGTCCTGACTTTC

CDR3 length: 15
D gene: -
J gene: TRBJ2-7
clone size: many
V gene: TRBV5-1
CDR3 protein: CASSKAGQNAYEQYF
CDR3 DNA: TGCGCCAGCAGCAAAGCGGGACAGAACGCCTACGAGCAGTACTTC

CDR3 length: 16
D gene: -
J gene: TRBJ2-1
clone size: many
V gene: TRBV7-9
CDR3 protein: CASSSRAGAEYNEQFF
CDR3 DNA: TGTGCCAGCAGCTCGAGGGCGGGGGCCGAGTACAATGAGCAGTTCTTC

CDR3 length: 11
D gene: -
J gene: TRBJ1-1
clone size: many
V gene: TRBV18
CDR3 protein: CASSPYPEAFF
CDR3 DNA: TGTGCCAGCTCACCGTACCCTGAAGCTTTCTTT

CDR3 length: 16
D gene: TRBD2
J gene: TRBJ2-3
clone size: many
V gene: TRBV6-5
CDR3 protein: CASSYWAGEGTDTQYF
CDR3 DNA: TGTGCCAGCAGTTACTGGGCGGGGGAAGGCACAGATACGCAGTATTTT

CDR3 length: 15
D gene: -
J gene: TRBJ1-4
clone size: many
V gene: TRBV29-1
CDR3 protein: CGGGNTHLTNEKLFF
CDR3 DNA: TGCGGTGGGGGGAACACCCACCTCACTAATGAAAAACTGTTTTTT

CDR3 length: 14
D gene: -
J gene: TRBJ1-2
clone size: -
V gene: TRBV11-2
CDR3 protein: CASSLVLADYGYTF
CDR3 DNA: TGTGCCAGCAGCTTAGTATTGGCAGACTATGGCTACACCTTC

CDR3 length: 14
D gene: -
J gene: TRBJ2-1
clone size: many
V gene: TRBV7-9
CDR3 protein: CASSLARGLDEQFF
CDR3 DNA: TGTGCCAGCAGCTTAGCAAGAGGGCTGGATGAGCAGTTCTTC

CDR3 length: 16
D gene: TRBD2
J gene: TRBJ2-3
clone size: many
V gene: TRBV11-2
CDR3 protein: CASIPAGGLSTDTQYF
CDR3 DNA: TGTGCCAGCATCCCAGCGGGGGGGCTTAGCACAGATACGCAGTATTTT

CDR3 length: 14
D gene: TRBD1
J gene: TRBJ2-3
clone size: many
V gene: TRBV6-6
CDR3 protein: CASKLTGPTDTQYF
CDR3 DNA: TGTGCCAGCAAACTGACAGGGCCCACAGATACGCAGTATTTT

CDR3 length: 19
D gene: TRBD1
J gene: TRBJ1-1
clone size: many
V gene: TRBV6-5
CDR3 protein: CASSYEQGTEETRGTEAFF
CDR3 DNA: TGTGCCAGCAGTTACGAACAGGGGACAGAAGAAACCCGGGGCACTGAAGCTTTCTTT

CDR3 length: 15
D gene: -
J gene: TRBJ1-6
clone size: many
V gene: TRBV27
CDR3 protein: CASSLSHGYNSPLHF
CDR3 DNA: TGTGCCAGCAGTTTATCGCATGGCTATAATTCACCCCTCCACTTT

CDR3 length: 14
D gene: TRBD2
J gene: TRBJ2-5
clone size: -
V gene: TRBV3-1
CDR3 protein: CASSQDTGGETQYF
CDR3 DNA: TGTGCCAGCAGCCAAGATACGGGGGGAGAGACCCAGTACTTC

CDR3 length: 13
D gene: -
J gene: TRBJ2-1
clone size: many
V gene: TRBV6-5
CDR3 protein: CASRGSEGRQQFF
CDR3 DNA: TGTGCCAGCAGAGGGTCGGAGGGGCGTCAGCAGTTCTTC

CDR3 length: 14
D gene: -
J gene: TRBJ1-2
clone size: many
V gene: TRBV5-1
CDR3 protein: CASSLSDRNYGYTF
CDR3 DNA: TGCGCCAGCAGCTTGAGCGACAGGAACTATGGCTACACCTTC

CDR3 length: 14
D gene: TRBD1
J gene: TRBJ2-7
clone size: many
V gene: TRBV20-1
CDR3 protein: CSARETGFRREQYF
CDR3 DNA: TGCAGTGCTAGAGAGACAGGGTTTAGGCGGGAGCAGTACTTC

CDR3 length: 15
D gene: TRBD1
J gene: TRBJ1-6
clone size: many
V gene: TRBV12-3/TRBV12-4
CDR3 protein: CASSLGTGGGSPLHF
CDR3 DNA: TGTGCCAGCAGTTTAGGGACAGGGGGCGGTTCACCCCTCCACTTT

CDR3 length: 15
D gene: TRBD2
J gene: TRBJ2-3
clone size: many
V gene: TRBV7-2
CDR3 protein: CASRVAGGPTDTQYF
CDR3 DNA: TGTGCCAGCAGAGTAGCGGGGGGGCCCACAGATACGCAGTATTTT

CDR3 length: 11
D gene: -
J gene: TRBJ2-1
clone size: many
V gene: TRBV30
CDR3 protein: CAWNWVNEQFF
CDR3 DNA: TGTGCCTGGAACTGGGTAAATGAGCAGTTCTTC

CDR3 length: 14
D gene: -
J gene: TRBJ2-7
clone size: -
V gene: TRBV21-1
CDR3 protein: CASSKGTEATKQYF
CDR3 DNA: TGTGCCAGCAGCAAGGGGACCGAGGCTACGAAGCAGTACTTC

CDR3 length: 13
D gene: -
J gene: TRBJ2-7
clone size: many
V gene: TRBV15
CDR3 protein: CATPGGSSYEQYF
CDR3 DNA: TGTGCCACCCCGGGGGGCAGCTCCTACGAGCAGTACTTC

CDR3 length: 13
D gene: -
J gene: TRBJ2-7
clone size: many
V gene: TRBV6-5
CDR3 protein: CASRPTGINEQYF
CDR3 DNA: TGTGCCAGCAGACCCACAGGGATCAACGAGCAGTACTTC

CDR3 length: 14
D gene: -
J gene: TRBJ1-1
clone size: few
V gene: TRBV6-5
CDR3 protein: CASSYSRWQGKAFF
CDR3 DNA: TGTGCCAGCAGTTACTCGAGGTGGCAGGGTAAAGCTTTCTTT

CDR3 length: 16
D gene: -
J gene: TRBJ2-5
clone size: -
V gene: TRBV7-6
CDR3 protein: CASSSSRDARWETQYF
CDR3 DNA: TGTGCCAGCAGCTCCAGCAGGGACGCCCGGTGGGAGACCCAGTACTTC